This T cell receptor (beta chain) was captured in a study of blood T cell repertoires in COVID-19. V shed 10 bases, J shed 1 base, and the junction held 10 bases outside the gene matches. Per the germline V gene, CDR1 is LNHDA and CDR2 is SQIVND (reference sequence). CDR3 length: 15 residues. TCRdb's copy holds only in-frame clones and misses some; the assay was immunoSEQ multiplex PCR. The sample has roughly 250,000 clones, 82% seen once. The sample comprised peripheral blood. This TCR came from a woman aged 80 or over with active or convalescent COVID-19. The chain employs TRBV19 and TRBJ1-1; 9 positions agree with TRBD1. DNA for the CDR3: TGTGCCACTACGGACAGGGGTTGGGGGAACACTGAAGCTTTCTTT. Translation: CATTDRGWGNTEAFF.